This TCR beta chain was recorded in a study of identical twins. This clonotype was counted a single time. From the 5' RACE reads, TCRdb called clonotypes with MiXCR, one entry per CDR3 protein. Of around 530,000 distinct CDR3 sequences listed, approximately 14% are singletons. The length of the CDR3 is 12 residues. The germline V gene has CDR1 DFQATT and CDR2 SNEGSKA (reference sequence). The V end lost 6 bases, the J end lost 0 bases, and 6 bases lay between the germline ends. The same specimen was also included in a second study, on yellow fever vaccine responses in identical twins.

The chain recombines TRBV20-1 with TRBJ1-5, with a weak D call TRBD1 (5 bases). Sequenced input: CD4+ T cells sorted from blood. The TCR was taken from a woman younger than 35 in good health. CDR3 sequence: CSAGGSNQPQHF. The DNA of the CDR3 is TGCAGTGCCGGGGGTAGCAATCAGCCCCAGCATTTT.